Below, 17 T cell receptor beta chains from the same sample are listed, as sequenced in a study of T cells after yellow fever vaccination. TCRdb independently ran MiXCR on the 5' RACE reads; one entry per CDR3 protein. In the table there are 300,000 or so distinct CDR3 sequences, around 4.1% of which are singletons. The source material was PBMCs, sampled 5 days after the yellow fever booster vaccination. The receptor set was obtained from a man younger than 30 who received the YFV17D yellow fever vaccine.

The rearrangement joins TRBV4-1 to TRBJ1-3; D remains ambiguous. The CDR3 totals 15 residues. Trimming stripped 0 bases from V and 0 bases from J, with 6 bases between. CDR1 is MGHRA, CDR2 YSYEKL, per germline. The CDR3 protein is CASSQEWPSGNTIYF. The CDR3 coding sequence is TGCGCCAGCAGCCAAGAGTGGCCCTCTGGAAACACCATATATTTT.

This clonotype showed up many times. The CDR3 DNA is TGTGCCAGCAGCTCTCCGGGACTAGTAGAGACCCAGTACTTC. Its protein is CASSSPGLVETQYF. J is TRBJ2-5 and V is TRBV7-2, with 8 bases identical to TRBD2. CDR3 length equals 14 residues. Trimming cost V 4 bases and J 4 bases; bases outside gene matches: 5. Germline values: CDR1 SGHTA, CDR2 FQGNSA.

This clonotype was seen a handful of times. An end of the junction differs from the germline gene, which may be a read error. The V call is TRBV2, the J call TRBJ2-7; 13 bases are shared with TRBD2. Germline CDR1 and CDR2: SNHLY and FYNNEI. The CDR3 has 15 amino acids. Written as DNA, the CDR3 is TGTGCCAGCAGTGAAGCCCCGACTAGCGGGGGGACACCCCAGTTC. This encodes CASSEAPTSGGTPQF.

This clonotype was observed many times. The J gene is TRBJ2-7, the V gene TRBV27; 8 bases are shared with TRBD2. V gave up 5 bases and J gave up 3 bases; unmatched junction bases: 6. CDR1 is MNHEY and CDR2 is SMNVEV in the germline V gene (reference sequence). The CDR3 loop spans 14 amino acids. The CDR3 DNA reads as TGTGCCAGCAGTGAGGGACTAGAGGGCTACGAGCAGTACTTC. Protein: CASSEGLEGYEQYF.

The table lists this clonotype with many counts. The chain links TRBV15 to TRBJ2-5; D unclear. The CDR3 is 14 amino acids. V lost 3 bases and J 0 bases, leaving 8 bases between the germline ends. CDR1 is LNHNV and CDR2 is YYDKDF in the germline V gene (reference sequence). CDR3 amino acids: CATSSGRDQETQYF. CDR3 coding DNA: TGTGCCACCAGCAGCGGACGGGACCAAGAGACCCAGTACTTC.

The chain has TRBV2 and TRBJ2-3; D unresolved. CDR3 length: 12 residues. CDR1 is SNHLY and CDR2 is FYNNEI in the germline V gene. Trimming pared 5 bases from V and 8 bases from J, leaving 11 bases between. The DNA for the CDR3 is TGTGCCAGCAGTACGTCCAGGAGTACGCAGTATTTT. This gives the protein CASSTSRSTQYF.

This clonotype was detected a few times. The chain has TRBV5-1 and TRBJ2-1, with D possibly TRBD1 on 6 matching bases. The CDR3 spans 13 residues. Trimming left V 3 bases short and J 9 bases short, with 13 bases between. Per germline, CDR1 SGHRS and CDR2 YFSETQ. CDR3 DNA: TGCGCCAGCAGCTATAACAGGGTTGTTGAGCAGTTCTTC. It encodes CASSYNRVVEQFF.

V is TRBV5-4 and J is TRBJ2-5; 10 bases map to TRBD2. From germline, CDR1 is SGHNT and CDR2 YYREEE (reference sequence). This CDR3 is 16 amino acids long. The ends lost 2 bases at V and 0 bases at J; junction bases unmatched: 4. The CDR3 DNA is TGTGCCAGCAGCTTACTAGCGGGGTTGTACCAAGAGACCCAGTACTTC. Its protein product is CASSLLAGLYQETQYF. The entire variable domain, with the rest obtained from reference TRBV5-4 and TRBJ2-5, is as follows: ETGVTQSPTHLIKTRGQQVTLRCSSQSGHNTVSWYQQALGQGPQFIFQYYREEENGRGNFPPRFSGLQFPNYSSELNVNALELDDSALYLCASSLLAGLYQETQYFGPGTRLLVL.

The rearrangement links TRBV5-1 to TRBJ2-7; 10 positions match TRBD1. Germline V gene sequence: CDR1 SGHRS, CDR2 YFSETQ. The V segment lost 6 bases and the J segment 2 bases; nucleotides outside the gene matches: 5. This CDR3 is 14 amino acids long. The CDR3 sequence: CASNTGTGAYEQYF. For the CDR3, the DNA is TGCGCCAGCAACACCGGGACAGGGGCCTACGAGCAGTACTTC.

The chain recombines TRBV5-1 with TRBJ1-4; D unclear. This CDR3 has 14 amino acids. V lost 3 bases to trimming and J lost 2 bases, with 8 bases between them. Germline assignment: CDR1 SGHRS and CDR2 YFSETQ. CDR3 coding DNA: TGCGCCAGCAGCTCCCTCGGGACTAATGAAAAACTGTTTTTT. It codes for CASSSLGTNEKLFF.

This clonotype was counted ten times or more. The chain recombines TRBV5-1 with TRBJ2-3; the D gene could be TRBD1 or TRBD2 (5 bases each). Deletions cut 2 bases from V and 3 bases from J, with 10 bases between. Germline-derived CDR1 and CDR2 are SGHRS and YFSETQ. CDR3 length: 14 amino acids. The DNA of the CDR3 is TGCGCCAGCAGCTTTTTAGGGACGACAGATACGCAGTATTTT. Translation gives CASSFLGTTDTQYF.

This clonotype showed up just a few times. The chain is built from TRBV19 and TRBJ1-5, with no clear D. Between the trimmed V and J ends, which lost 5 bases and 0 bases, there was a span of 11 bases. This CDR3 has 15 amino acids. Germline V gene data show CDR1 as LNHDA and CDR2 as SQIVND (reference sequence). The CDR3 region has the DNA TGTGCCAGTAGTCCGACGGTATATAGCAATCAGCCCCAGCATTTT. It is translated as CASSPTVYSNQPQHF.

The table lists this clonotype with many counts. V usage is TRBV7-2 and J usage is TRBJ2-5; D is possibly TRBD1 or TRBD2 (5 bases each). CDR3 size: 14 residues. Germline V gene data show CDR1 as SGHTA and CDR2 as FQGNSA. V gave up 1 base and J gave up 5 bases, with 11 bases separating them. CDR3 nucleotide sequence: TGTGCCAGCAGCTTAGATGGGACCCCGGAGACCCAGTACTTC. This encodes CASSLDGTPETQYF.

This clonotype was found a few times. CDR3 bases: TGTGCCAGCAGTTTCGGTTCCGGGACAGGCACAGATACGCAGTATTTT. It is translated as CASSFGSGTGTDTQYF. This rearrangement joins TRBV12-3 or TRBV12-4 to TRBJ2-3; 7 bases match TRBD1. The V and J ends lost 3 bases and 1 base, in that order; junction bases with no gene match: 7. This CDR3 is built from 16 residues.

This clonotype turned up a few times. The CDR3 region has the DNA TGTGCCAGCAGCTTGGCCTTTAAGGCTTCTGGGGGTATCACTGAAGCTTTCTTT. Its protein product is CASSLAFKASGGITEAFF. V usage is TRBV5-5 and J usage is TRBJ1-1; tentatively, D is TRBD1 (5 bases). The germline gives CDR1 SGHKS, CDR2 YYEKEE (reference sequence). The V gene lost 0 bases and the J gene lost 4 bases, with 22 bases spanning the gap. There are 18 residues in the CDR3.

This clonotype was counted at least ten times. The genes are TRBV5-1 and TRBJ2-3; 9 nucleotides line up with TRBD1. J was trimmed by 4 bases and V by 7 bases; bases with no gene match: 10. The germline V gene encodes CDR1 SGHRS and CDR2 YFSETQ. This CDR3 comprises 15 residues. In nucleotides, the CDR3 is TGCGCCAGCGATACGGGACAGGGCGAAGCAGATACGCAGTATTTT. The encoded protein is CASDTGQGEADTQYF.

V is TRBV29-1 and J is TRBJ2-1; 9 bases are a match to TRBD1. Losses at the gene ends were 5 bases for V and 7 bases for J; bases not matched to a gene: 6. Per the germline V gene, CDR1 is SQVTM and CDR2 is ANQGSEA. This CDR3 is built from 13 residues. The CDR3 is CSVSGQGTNEQFF. The CDR3, as DNA: TGCAGCGTTTCCGGACAGGGGACGAATGAGCAGTTCTTC.